Reported below is one TCR beta chain. Per the authors' pipeline: Amplification of reference gene primers provided the estimated nucleated cell counts. The repertoire was sequenced with immunoSEQ multiplex PCR; TCRdb's copy has only in-frame clones and lacks some. V and J calls plus clone size are reproduced from that table; the DNA served to infer D and trimming. The sample gives fewer than 250,000 clones, roughly 80% of which show up once; approximately 4.5% is in the top ten. The CDR3 runs to 15 residues. Germline assignment: CDR1 LNHNV and CDR2 YYDKDF (reference sequence). Trimming removed 3 bases at V and 8 bases at J, with 19 bases between. The data stem from a study of blood T cell repertoires in COVID-19. Study-wide context: Acute and convalescent COVID-19 samples came from the United States, Italy and Spain. T cells, B-cell-depleted T cells, or PBMCs provided the cDNA or gDNA that served as material.

This sequence originates from a woman in her 70s with acute or convalescent COVID-19. Sequencing input: peripheral blood. V usage is TRBV15 and J usage is TRBJ1-2; D is unresolved. The chain's CDR3 is CATSSGEHGLQGYTF. Written as DNA, the CDR3 is TGTGCCACCAGCAGTGGAGAGCACGGCCTCCAGGGCTACACCTTC. The entire variable domain, with the rest obtained from reference TRBV15 and TRBJ1-2, is as follows: DAMVIQNPRYQVTQFGKPVTLSCSQTLNHNVMYWYQQKSSQAPKLLFHYYDKDFNNEADTPDNFQSRRPNTSFCFLDIRSPGLGDTAMYLCATSSGEHGLQGYTFGSGTRLTVV.